Listed below are T cell receptor beta chains from one sample, sequenced in a study of OX40 agonist ivuxolimab in advanced cancers. This table comes from immunoSEQ multiplex PCR, and its TCRdb copy is limited to in-frame clones, with some not included. The sample consists of 40,000 to 45,000 clones, 80% of them appearing once. This sample comprised CD4+ or CD8+ T cells sorted from blood, obtained in a trial of the OX40 agonist ivuxolimab. These receptors came from an adult with an advanced solid tumor such as melanoma, head and neck, liver or kidney cancer. The CDR3 runs from the conserved cysteine through the conserved F or W. D genes are given only for firm matches. Some rows mark clone size as missing; the rest say once, few, many or name a class of expanded clone.

-	-	TRBJ2-1	TRBV13	TGTGCCAGCAGCCCCCCCCACGGGATCTACAATGAGCAGTTCTTC	CASSPPHGIYNEQFF
-	once	TRBJ2-7	TRBV28	TGTGCCAGCAGTATGCAGGGTCGGGATGAGCAGTACTTC	CASSMQGRDEQYF
-	-	TRBJ1-1	TRBV13	TGTGCCAGCAGCTTAGTGTCGTTTACGGGCGGCATGAACACTGAAGCTTTCTTT	CASSLVSFTGGMNTEAFF
TRBD1	-	TRBJ2-7	TRBV2	TGTGCCAGCGGACTCCGGGACAGTCCCTCCGAGCAGTACTTC	CASGLRDSPSEQYF
-	once	TRBJ1-5	TRBV6-5	TGTGCCAGCAGTTATTCGACAGGAGCGGATCAGCCCCAGCATTTT	CASSYSTGADQPQHF
-	-	TRBJ1-3	TRBV7-2	TGTGCCAGCAGCCCCAGGGTGACTGGAAACACCATATATTTT	CASSPRVTGNTIYF
-	-	TRBJ2-5	TRBV7-9	TGTGCCAGCAGCTTACAGGCAGAGACCCAGTACTTC	CASSLQAETQYF
TRBD1	once	TRBJ2-7	TRBV5-1	TGCGCCAGCAGCTTACTCCCGGGACAGGGGGCCTACGAGCAGTACTTC	CASSLLPGQGAYEQYF
-	-	TRBJ2-7	TRBV28	TGTGCCAGCAGTTTGACGGACGCAAGCTCCTACGAGCAGTACTTC	CASSLTDASSYEQYF
-	-	TRBJ2-3	TRBV14	TGTGCCAGCAGCCCGGTTGGGAGCAGAACCACAGATACGCAGTATTTT	CASSPVGSRTTDTQYF
TRBD2	-	TRBJ2-7	TRBV14	TGTGCCAGCAGCCAAGACCGGACTAGCGCCGTCTACGAGCAGTACTTC	CASSQDRTSAVYEQYF
-	-	TRBJ2-1	TRBV10-3	TGTGCCATCAGTGAAAGACAGGCGAGCAATGAGCAGTTCTTC	CAISERQASNEQFF
-	-	TRBJ2-7	TRBV4-1	TGCGCCAGCAGCCAGCCGGGGTCCTACGAGCAGTACTTC	CASSQPGSYEQYF
TRBD1	once	TRBJ1-4	TRBV6-5	TGTGCCAGCAGTTTCACGACAGGGGGGAATGAAAAACTGTTTTTT	CASSFTTGGNEKLFF
TRBD1	once	TRBJ1-2	TRBV30	TGTGCCTGGAGTGTAGGGACAGGGAATATGATCTATGGCTACACCTTC	CAWSVGTGNMIYGYTF
-	medium-sized	TRBJ1-1	TRBV27	TGTGCCAGCAGTACCGAACGGGGAGTGGGCACTGAAGCTTTCTTT	CASSTERGVGTEAFF
-	few	TRBJ1-1	TRBV4-3	TGCGCCAGCAGCCAAGTGTTGGAGGTTGAAGCTTTCTTT	CASSQVLEVEAFF
-	-	TRBJ2-6	TRBV4-1	TGCGCCAGCAGCCACATAAGCTCTGGGGCCAACGTCCTGACTTTC	CASSHISSGANVLTF
-	-	TRBJ1-2	TRBV19	TGTGCCAGTAGTATAGTGACCTACCGCTATGGCTACACCTTC	CASSIVTYRYGYTF
-	-	TRBJ2-1	TRBV4-3	TGCGCCAGCAGCCAAGATTGGGCTAGCCGTAGCGATGAGCAGTTCTTC	CASSQDWASRSDEQFF
TRBD2	-	TRBJ2-5	TRBV5-6	TGTGCCAGCAGCAAACTAGCGGGGGTAGAGACCCAGTACTTC	CASSKLAGVETQYF
TRBD1	-	TRBJ2-7	TRBV28	TGTGCCAGCAGTTCCCTTCAGGGGGCGAGAGAGCAGTACTTC	CASSSLQGAREQYF
TRBD2	few	TRBJ2-7	TRBV7-9	TGTGCCAGCAGCTTATCGATACCTAGCGGAGACTACGAGCAGTACTTC	CASSLSIPSGDYEQYF
TRBD1	-	TRBJ2-4	TRBV5-5	TGTGCCAGCAGCGGGGACAGAGCCGGGATAGCCAAAAACATTCAGTACTTC	CASSGDRAGIAKNIQYF
-	-	TRBJ2-7	TRBV9	TGTGCCAGCAGCGTACGGGACGCCCAGGCCCCCTCCTACGAGCAGTACTTC	CASSVRDAQAPSYEQYF
TRBD1	-	TRBJ1-3	TRBV7-6	TGTGCCAGCAGCATGGGACAGCTCTCTGGAAACACCATATATTTT	CASSMGQLSGNTIYF
-	-	TRBJ1-1	TRBV7-3	TGTGCCAGCAGCTGGACAGCGAACACTGAAGCTTTCTTT	CASSWTANTEAFF
-	few	TRBJ1-1	TRBV5-6	TGTGCCAGCAGCCCTTTAGACGGGATGAACACTGAAGCTTTCTTT	CASSPLDGMNTEAFF
-	-	TRBJ2-3	TRBV7-2	TGTGCCAGCAGCTTAGGGCTATACACAGATACGCAGTATTTT	CASSLGLYTDTQYF
-	-	TRBJ2-2	TRBV5-5	TGTGCCAGCAGTGGCAGGAACACCGGGGAGCTGTTTTTT	CASSGRNTGELFF
-	-	TRBJ2-7	TRBV19	TGTGCCAGTAGTATCCAGGGGATGGAGCAGTACTTC	CASSIQGMEQYF
TRBD2	-	TRBJ2-1	TRBV7-2	TGTGCCAGCAGCGCCGATAGCGGGGACAATGAGCAGTTCTTC	CASSADSGDNEQFF
-	-	TRBJ2-3	TRBV6-1	TGTGCCAGCAGCCGCGGGCAGGGCCTTTCCAGGGCGCAGTATTTT	CASSRGQGLSRAQYF
-	once	TRBJ1-1	TRBV7-9	TGTGCCAGCAGCCCCTGGGGGGCGGGTAACACTGAAGCTTTCTTT	CASSPWGAGNTEAFF
-	once	TRBJ1-2	TRBV7-2	TGTGCCAGCAGCTTAAAGGTCGATGGAGGTGGCTACACCTTC	CASSLKVDGGGYTF
-	-	TRBJ2-3	TRBV6-6	TGTGCCAGCAGTGACAGGGATACGCAGTATTTT	CASSDRDTQYF